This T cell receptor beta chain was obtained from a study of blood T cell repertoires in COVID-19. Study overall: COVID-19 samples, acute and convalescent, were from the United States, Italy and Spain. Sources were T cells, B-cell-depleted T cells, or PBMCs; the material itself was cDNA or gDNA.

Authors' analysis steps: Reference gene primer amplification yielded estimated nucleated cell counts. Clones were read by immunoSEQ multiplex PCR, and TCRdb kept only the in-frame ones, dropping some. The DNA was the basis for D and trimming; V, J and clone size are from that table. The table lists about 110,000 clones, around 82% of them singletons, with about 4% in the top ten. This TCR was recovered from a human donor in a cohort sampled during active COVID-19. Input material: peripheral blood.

CDR3 sequence (DNA): TGCGCCAGCAGCCAACCCGGGACAGATTTCTATGGCTACACCTTC. Its translation is CASSQPGTDFYGYTF. V gene TRBV4-1 combines with J gene TRBJ1-2, with 7 bases fitting TRBD1. Germline V CDR1 and CDR2: MGHRA, YSYEKL. V was clipped by 2 bases and J by 4 bases; unmatched bases: 7. The CDR3 loop spans 15 amino acids.